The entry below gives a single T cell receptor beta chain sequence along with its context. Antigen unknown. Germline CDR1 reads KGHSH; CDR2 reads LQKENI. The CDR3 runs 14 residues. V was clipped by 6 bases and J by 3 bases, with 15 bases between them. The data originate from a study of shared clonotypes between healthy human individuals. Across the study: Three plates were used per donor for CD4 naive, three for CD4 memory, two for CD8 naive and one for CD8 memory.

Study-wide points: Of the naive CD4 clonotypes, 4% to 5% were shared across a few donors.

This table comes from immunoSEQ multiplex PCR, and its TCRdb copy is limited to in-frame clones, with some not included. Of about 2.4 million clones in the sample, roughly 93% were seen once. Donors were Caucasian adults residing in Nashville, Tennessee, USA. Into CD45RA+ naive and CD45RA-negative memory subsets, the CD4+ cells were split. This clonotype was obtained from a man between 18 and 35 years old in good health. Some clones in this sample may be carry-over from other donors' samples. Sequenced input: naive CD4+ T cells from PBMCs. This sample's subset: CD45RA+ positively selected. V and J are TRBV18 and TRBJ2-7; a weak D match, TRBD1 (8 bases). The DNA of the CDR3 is TGTGCCAGCTCGTACACAGGGGGGGGCTACGAGCAGTACTTC. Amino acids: CASSYTGGGYEQYF.